These 18 T cell receptor beta chains were all obtained from the same sample, sequenced in a study of T cell responses to AZD1222 COVID-19 vaccine. Sequencing was performed with immunoSEQ multiplex PCR; in TCRdb, only in-frame clones are kept and a portion is missing. The table includes approximately 110,000 clones, 70% to 90% detected once. This sample comprised peripheral blood, obtained 28 days after the second AZD1222 dose. The receptor set was obtained from an adult who received the AZD1222 COVID-19 vaccine.

This clone was detected a few times. The chain carries TRBV19 and TRBJ1-2; D call uncertain. V shed 1 base and J shed 4 bases, with 10 bases lying between them. There are 14 residues in the CDR3. Germline CDR1 and CDR2: LNHDA and SQIVND (reference sequence). The CDR3 DNA reads as TGTGCCAGTAGTATAGGGGAGGTCAGCTATGGCTACACCTTC. Its translation is CASSIGEVSYGYTF.

The J gene is TRBJ1-3, the V gene TRBV11-2, with unresolved D. The CDR3 runs 15 residues. Deletions cut 6 bases from V and 4 bases from J, with 16 bases between. Germline V gene data show CDR1 as SGHAT and CDR2 as FQNNGV. The CDR3 spells CASSPGPGPGNTIYF. The CDR3 DNA is TGTGCCAGCAGTCCTGGGCCAGGTCCAGGAAACACCATATATTTT.

The genes are TRBV4-3 and TRBJ1-2; D is possibly TRBD1 (5 bases). Germline CDR1 and CDR2: LGHNA and YSLEER. The CDR3 runs 14 residues. V was cut by 6 bases and J by 3 bases, with 14 bases left in between. Here the CDR3 DNA reads TGCGCCAGCAGTCGTTCACAGGCGGACTATGGCTACACCTTC. This translates into CASSRSQADYGYTF.

The table lists this clone with a few counts. The J gene is TRBJ1-2, the V gene TRBV30; D may be TRBD1 (6 bases). CDR1 is GTSNPN, CDR2 SVGIG, per germline (reference sequence). The V end was cut by 0 bases, the J end by 7 bases, with 15 bases between. The CDR3 consists of 14 residues. The CDR3: CAWSVWQGSGGYTF. CDR3 DNA sequence: TGTGCCTGGAGTGTGTGGCAGGGGTCGGGTGGCTACACCTTC.

The chain carries TRBV2 and TRBJ1-1; no clear D. V lost 6 bases, J lost 1 base, and 9 bases lay in between. Per germline, CDR1 SNHLY and CDR2 FYNNEI. The CDR3 length is 13 residues. The CDR3 is CASSNTPNTEAFF. The CDR3 region has the DNA TGTGCCAGCAGCAATACACCGAACACTGAAGCTTTCTTT.

Concerning this clone itself: The identical CDR3 is also encoded by other nucleotide sequences in the sample. The genes are TRBV12-3 or TRBV12-4 and TRBJ1-5, with 10 bases fitting TRBD1. The ends lost 8 bases at V and 5 bases at J; junction bases unmatched: 3. The CDR3 consists of 13 residues. CDR3 in DNA: TGTGCCAGCCGGGGGACAGGGGATCAGCCCCAGCATTTT. Translating gives CASRGTGDQPQHF.

The V call is TRBV7-2, the J call TRBJ1-2, with D maybe TRBD1 (6 bases). The ends were cut back, 1 base at V and 4 bases at J, with 10 bases in the middle. Germline values: CDR1 SGHTA, CDR2 FQGNSA. The length of the CDR3 is 14 residues. The CDR3 region has the DNA TGTGCCAGCAGCTTAGGCAGGGGACTCTATGGCTACACCTTC. It specifies CASSLGRGLYGYTF.

The chain is built from TRBV28 and TRBJ1-1, with 8 bases fitting TRBD1. This CDR3 has 15 residues. Germline assignment: CDR1 MDHEN and CDR2 SYDVKM. With 1 base clipped from V and 1 base from J, the junction kept 2 bases outside the gene matches. CDR3 in DNA: TGTGCCAGCAGTTTATTCGGACAGGGGAACACTGAAGCTTTCTTT. Protein product: CASSLFGQGNTEAFF.

This sequence joins TRBV11-2 and TRBJ2-7; 7 bases are a match to TRBD1. The germline V gene has CDR1 SGHAT and CDR2 FQNNGV. The CDR3 has 15 residues. Trimming took 6 bases from V and 6 from J; bases not matched to a gene: 14. The DNA for the CDR3 is TGTGCCAGCAGATTTACAGGGGCGCAGGCTGGCGAGCAGTACTTC. Translated, it gives CASRFTGAQAGEQYF.

The J gene is TRBJ2-7, the V gene TRBV6-5, with D uncertain. The V gene's germline CDR1 is MNHEY and CDR2 SVGAGI. The CDR3 runs 12 residues. V lost 2 bases, J lost 3 bases, and 5 bases lay in between. CDR3 loop: CASSYGVYEQYF. As DNA, the CDR3 is TGTGCCAGCAGTTACGGGGTCTACGAGCAGTACTTC.

The gene calls are TRBV6-2 or TRBV6-3 and TRBJ2-7, with D possibly being TRBD1 (5 bases). The CDR3 covers 14 residues. Trimming cost V 5 bases and J 1 base, with 12 bases left between them. In germline, CDR1 is MNHEY, CDR2 SVGEGT. The CDR3 bases are TGTGCCAGCAGTCAACCCACAGGATCCTACGAGCAGTACTTC. Its protein is CASSQPTGSYEQYF.

The chain combines TRBV9 with TRBJ1-2, with D possibly matching TRBD1 (6 bases). Germline V gene lookup returns CDR1 SGDLS and CDR2 YYNGEE. With 3 bases removed from V and 6 bases from J, the gap between germline ends came to 9 bases. The CDR3 sequence is 12 residues long. In DNA form, the CDR3 reads TGTGCCAGCAGCGGCAGGGGTAATGGCTACACCTTC. Protein: CASSGRGNGYTF.

This sequence joins TRBV7-2 and TRBJ1-6; D unclear. CDR1 is SGHTA and CDR2 is FQGNSA in the germline V gene. The CDR3 loop spans 15 amino acids. V lost 5 bases to trimming and J lost 7 bases, with 15 bases between them. The CDR3 protein is CASSPSRAQNSPLHF. Here the CDR3 DNA reads TGTGCCAGCAGCCCGTCAAGAGCCCAAAATTCACCCCTCCACTTT. The full variable domain, its missing parts supplied by reference TRBV7-2 and TRBJ1-6, is GAGVSQSPSNKVTEKGKDVELRCDPISGHTALYWYRQSLGQGLEFLIYFQGNSAPDKSGLPSDRFSAERTGGSVSTLTIQRTQQEDSAVYLCASSPSRAQNSPLHFGNGTRLTVT.

In this sample, this clone turned up once. This chain uses TRBV6-6 with TRBJ2-2; no reliable D call. With 0 bases removed from V and 5 bases from J, the gap between germline ends came to 7 bases. Germline V gene data show CDR1 as MNHNY and CDR2 as SVGAGI (reference sequence). The CDR3 has 14 amino acids. Here the CDR3 DNA reads TGTGCCAGCAGTTACTCCTCCGGGACCGGGGAGCTGTTTTTT. Amino acid sequence: CASSYSSGTGELFF.

The chain is built from TRBV6-4 and TRBJ1-5; D not resolved. Per the germline V gene, CDR1 is MRHNA and CDR2 is SNTAGT. V dropped 5 bases and J dropped 0 bases, with 5 bases sitting between them. This CDR3 is 13 amino acids long. The DNA of the CDR3 is TGTGCCAGCAGTCCCGATAGCAATCAGCCCCAGCATTTT. This sequence encodes CASSPDSNQPQHF.

There are a few counts of this clone. The chain is built from TRBV6-2 or TRBV6-3 and TRBJ1-1; D uncertain. V was trimmed by 5 bases and J by 5 bases, leaving 9 bases between them. Germline CDR1 reads MNHEY; CDR2 reads SVGEGT. The CDR3 is 12 amino acids. The CDR3 is CASSPWQTEAFF. Written as DNA, the CDR3 is TGTGCCAGCAGTCCCTGGCAGACTGAAGCTTTCTTT.

This clone was counted only a few times. The DNA for the CDR3 is TGTGCCAGCAGCCCCCCCTCCTACGAGCAGTACTTC. Its translation: CASSPPSYEQYF. This sequence joins TRBV9 and TRBJ2-7; D uncertain. V shed 4 bases and J shed 0 bases, with 5 bases lying between them. The CDR3 has 12 amino acids. Germline V gene sequence: CDR1 SGDLS, CDR2 YYNGEE.

The V call is TRBV21-1, the J call TRBJ1-1. TRBV21-1 is given as a pseudogene. The CDR3 is made up of 13 amino acids. The CDR3 sequence: CASSIRRGTEAFF. CDR3 DNA: TGTGCCAGCAGCATACGGAGAGGCACTGAAGCTTTCTTT.